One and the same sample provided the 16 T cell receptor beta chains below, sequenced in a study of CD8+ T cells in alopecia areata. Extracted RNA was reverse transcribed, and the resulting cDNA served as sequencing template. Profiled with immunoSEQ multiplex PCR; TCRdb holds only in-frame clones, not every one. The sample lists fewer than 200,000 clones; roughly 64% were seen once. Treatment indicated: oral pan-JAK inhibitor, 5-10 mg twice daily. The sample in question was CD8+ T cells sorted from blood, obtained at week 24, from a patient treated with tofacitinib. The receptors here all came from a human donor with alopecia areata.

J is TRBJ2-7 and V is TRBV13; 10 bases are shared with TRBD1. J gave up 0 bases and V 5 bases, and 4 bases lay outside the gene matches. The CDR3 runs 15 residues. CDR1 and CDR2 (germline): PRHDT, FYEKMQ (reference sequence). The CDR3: CASSHGTGASYEQYF. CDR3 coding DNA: TGTGCCAGCAGCCACGGGACAGGGGCCTCCTACGAGCAGTACTTC.

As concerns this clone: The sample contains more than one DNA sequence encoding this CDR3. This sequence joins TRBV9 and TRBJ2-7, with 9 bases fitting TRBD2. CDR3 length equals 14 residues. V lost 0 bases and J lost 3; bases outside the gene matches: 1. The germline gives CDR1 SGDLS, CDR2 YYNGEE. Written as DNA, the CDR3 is TGTGCCAGCAGCGTAGGTAGCGGGGGCTACGAGCAGTACTTC. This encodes CASSVGSGGYEQYF.

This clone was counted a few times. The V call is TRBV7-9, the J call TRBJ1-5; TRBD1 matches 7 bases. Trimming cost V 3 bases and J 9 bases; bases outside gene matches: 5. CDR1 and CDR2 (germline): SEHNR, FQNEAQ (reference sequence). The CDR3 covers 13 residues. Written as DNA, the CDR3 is TGTGCCAGCAGCTTGGCAGGGGGGCGGCCCCAGCATTTT. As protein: CASSLAGGRPQHF.

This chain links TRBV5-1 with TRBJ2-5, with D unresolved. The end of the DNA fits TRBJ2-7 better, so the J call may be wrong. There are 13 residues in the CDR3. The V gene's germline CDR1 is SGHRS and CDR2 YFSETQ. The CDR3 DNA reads TGCGCCAGCAGTACACACAGTCCCTACGAGCAGTACTTC. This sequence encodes CASSTHSPYEQYF.

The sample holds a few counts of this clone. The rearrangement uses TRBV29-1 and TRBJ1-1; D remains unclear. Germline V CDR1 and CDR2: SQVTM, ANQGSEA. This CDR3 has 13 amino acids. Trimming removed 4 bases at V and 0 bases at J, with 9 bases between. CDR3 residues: CSVVGEVNTEAFF. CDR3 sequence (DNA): TGCAGCGTTGTGGGAGAGGTGAACACTGAAGCTTTCTTT.

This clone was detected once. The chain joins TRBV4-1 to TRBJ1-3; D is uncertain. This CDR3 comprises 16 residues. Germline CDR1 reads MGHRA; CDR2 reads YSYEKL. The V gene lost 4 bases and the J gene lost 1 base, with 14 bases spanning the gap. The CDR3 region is CASSPKSGESGNTIYF. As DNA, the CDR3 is TGCGCCAGCAGCCCCAAAAGCGGCGAATCTGGAAACACCATATATTTT.

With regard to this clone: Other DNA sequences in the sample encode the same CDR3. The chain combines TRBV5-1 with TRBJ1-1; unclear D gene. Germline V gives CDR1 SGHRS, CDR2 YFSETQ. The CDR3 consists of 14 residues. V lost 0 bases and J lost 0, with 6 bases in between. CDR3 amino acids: CASSLDRLNTEAFF. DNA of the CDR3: TGCGCCAGCAGCTTGGACAGATTGAACACTGAAGCTTTCTTT.

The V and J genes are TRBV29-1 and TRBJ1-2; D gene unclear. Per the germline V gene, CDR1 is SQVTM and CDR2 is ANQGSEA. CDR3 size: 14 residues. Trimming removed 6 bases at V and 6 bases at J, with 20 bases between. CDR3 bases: TGCAGCGTAGTGGACCGGGTGCGGAGCCATGGCTACACCTTC. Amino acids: CSVVDRVRSHGYTF.

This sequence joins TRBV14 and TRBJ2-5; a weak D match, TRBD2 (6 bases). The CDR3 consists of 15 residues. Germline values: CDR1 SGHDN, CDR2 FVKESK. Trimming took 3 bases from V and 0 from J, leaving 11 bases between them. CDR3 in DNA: TGTGCCAGCAGCCAGGGGGACTCGTACCAAGAGACCCAGTACTTC. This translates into CASSQGDSYQETQYF.

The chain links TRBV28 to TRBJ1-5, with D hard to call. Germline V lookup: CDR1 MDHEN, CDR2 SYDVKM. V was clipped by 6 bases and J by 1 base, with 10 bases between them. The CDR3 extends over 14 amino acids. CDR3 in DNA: TGTGCCAGCAGACTTATGGGCAGCAATCAGCCCCAGCATTTT. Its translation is CASRLMGSNQPQHF.

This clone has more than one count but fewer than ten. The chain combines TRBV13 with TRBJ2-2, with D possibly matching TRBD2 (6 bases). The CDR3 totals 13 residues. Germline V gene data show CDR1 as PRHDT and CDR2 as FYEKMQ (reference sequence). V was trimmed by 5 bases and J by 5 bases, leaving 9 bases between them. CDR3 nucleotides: TGTGCCAGCAGCCCCCGGGGGACCGGGGAGCTGTTTTTT. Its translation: CASSPRGTGELFF.

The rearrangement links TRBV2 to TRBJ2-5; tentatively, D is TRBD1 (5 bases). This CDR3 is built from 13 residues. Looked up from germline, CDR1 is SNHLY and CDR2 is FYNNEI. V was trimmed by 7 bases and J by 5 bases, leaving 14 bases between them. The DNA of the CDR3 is TGTGCCAGCATTGGGATGGGGCAGGAGACCCAGTACTTC. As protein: CASIGMGQETQYF.

The CDR3 bases are TGTGCCAGCAGCTTAGGGACAGGCAACTATGGCTACACCTTC. It translates to CASSLGTGNYGYTF. The genes are TRBV11-2 and TRBJ1-2, with 7 bases fitting TRBD1. This CDR3 spans 14 amino acids. V shed 1 base and J 2 bases; nucleotides not matched to a gene: 1. Germline V gives CDR1 SGHAT, CDR2 FQNNGV. Looking up the rest from reference TRBV11-2 and TRBJ1-2 gives the full variable domain: EAGVAQSPRYKIIEKRQSVAFWCNPISGHATLYWYQQILGQGPKLLIQFQNNGVVDDSQLPKDRFSAERLKGVDSTLKIQPAKLEDSAVYLCASSLGTGNYGYTFGSGTRLTVV.

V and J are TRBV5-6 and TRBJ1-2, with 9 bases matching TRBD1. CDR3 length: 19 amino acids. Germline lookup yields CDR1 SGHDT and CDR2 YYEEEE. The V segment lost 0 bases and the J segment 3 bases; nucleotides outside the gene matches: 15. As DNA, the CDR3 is TGTGCCAGCAGCTTGGCATTCCGGGACAGGGTTTTGGTCGACTATGGCTACACCTTC. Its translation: CASSLAFRDRVLVDYGYTF.

The CDR3 sequence is CASSSKVGTELEKLFF. In DNA form, the CDR3 reads TGTGCCAGCAGCTCCAAGGTGGGGACAGAGCTTGAAAAACTGTTTTTT. The genes are TRBV11-2 and TRBJ1-4, with TRBD1 identical over 7 bases. CDR3 length: 16 amino acids. J gave up 7 bases and V 4 bases, and 12 bases lay outside the gene matches. Germline CDR1 SGHAT, CDR2 FQNNGV.

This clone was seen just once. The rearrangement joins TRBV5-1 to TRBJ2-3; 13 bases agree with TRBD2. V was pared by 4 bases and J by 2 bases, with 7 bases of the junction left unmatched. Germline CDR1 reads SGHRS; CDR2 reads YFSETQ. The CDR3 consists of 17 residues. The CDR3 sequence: CASSRPGLAGNTDTQYF. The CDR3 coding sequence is TGCGCCAGCAGCCGACCGGGACTAGCGGGGAACACAGATACGCAGTATTTT.